Listed below are T cell receptor beta chains from one sample, sequenced in a study of CD8 T cells in Susac syndrome. TCRdb passed the immunoSEQ multiplex PCR reads through MiXCR, listing each CDR3 protein once. Seen here are about 300,000 distinct CDR3 sequences, 70% to 90% observed once, and the top ten hold over 0.1%. The sample was CD8+ T cells from PBMCs. All receptors come from a human donor with multiple sclerosis. CDR3s include the opening cysteine and the closing phenylalanine or tryptophan. A D gene is named only where the DNA matches it firmly. The size of a clone is reported for some rows only, either as once, few or many, or as a class for expanded clones.

>13|.|.|TRBJ1-1|TRBV27
CASSRGGVTEAFF
TGTGCCAGCAGTCGAGGGGGGGTAACTGAAGCTTTCTTT
>15|once|.|TRBJ1-2|TRBV27
CASSLVSAALDGYTF
TGTGCCAGCAGTTTAGTCTCGGCAGCCCTCGATGGCTACACCTTC
>13|few|.|TRBJ2-7|TRBV5-1
CASSFGLLYEQYF
TGCGCCAGCAGCTTCGGCTTACTATACGAGCAGTACTTC
>14|.|TRBD2|TRBJ2-7|TRBV9
CASSQRASGYEQYF
TGTGCCAGCAGTCAACGGGCTAGCGGCTACGAGCAGTACTTC
>15|few|.|TRBJ2-1|TRBV9
CASSVVGSSHNEQFF
TGTGCCAGCAGCGTAGTAGGGAGTTCCCACAATGAGCAGTTCTTC
>15|.|TRBD1|TRBJ2-7|TRBV6-5
CASSYPGTGFNEQYF
TGTGCCAGCAGTTACCCCGGGACAGGGTTCAACGAGCAGTACTTC
>11|.|TRBD1|TRBJ1-1|TRBV2
CASRGQVDAFF
TGTGCCAGCAGAGGACAGGTTGACGCTTTCTTT
>15|.|TRBD2|TRBJ2-2|TRBV10-3
CAIGGGQANTGELFF
TGTGCCATCGGGGGAGGGCAGGCGAACACCGGGGAGCTGTTTTTT
>14|.|TRBD1|TRBJ2-7|TRBV29-1
CSVGDYRGYYEQYF
TGCAGCGTAGGAGACTACAGGGGGTACTACGAGCAGTACTTC
>18|.|TRBD2|TRBJ2-7|TRBV19
CASSLGLAGPALSYEQYF
TGTGCCAGCAGCCTGGGACTAGCGGGACCTGCGCTTTCCTACGAGCAGTACTTC
>15|.|TRBD1|TRBJ2-7|TRBV27
CASSLLRQGADEQYF
TGTGCCAGCAGTTTATTGAGACAGGGGGCAGACGAGCAGTACTTC
>15|.|.|TRBJ2-7|TRBV9
CASSEVPTTAYEQYF
TGTGCCAGCAGCGAGGTCCCGACTACCGCCTACGAGCAGTACTTC
>15|.|.|TRBJ2-2|TRBV15
CATSHGGTNTGELFF
TGTGCCACCAGCCACGGGGGTACCAACACCGGGGAGCTGTTTTTT
>15|.|.|TRBJ2-7|TRBV6-5
CASSYSVAPSYEQYF
TGTGCCAGCAGTTACTCGGTAGCGCCATCCTACGAGCAGTACTTC
>13|.|TRBD2|TRBJ2-7|TRBV27
CASSSWTRNEQYF
TGTGCCAGCAGCTCCTGGACTAGAAACGAGCAGTACTTC
>15|once|.|TRBJ2-7|TRBV7-9
CASSLAQGIAYEQYF
TGTGCCAGCAGCTTAGCCCAGGGCATCGCCTACGAGCAGTACTTC
>16|once|.|TRBJ2-1|TRBV24-1
CATSDFHEEAGDEQFF
TGTGCCACCAGTGATTTTCACGAGGAGGCAGGGGATGAGCAGTTCTTC
>16|.|.|TRBJ2-1|TRBV7-8
CASSHRAAATYNEQFF
TGTGCCAGCAGCCATAGGGCGGCCGCTACCTACAATGAGCAGTTCTTC
>15|once|TRBD1|TRBJ2-1|TRBV6-1
CASSDGTGEYNEQFF
TGTGCCAGCAGTGATGGGACAGGGGAATACAATGAGCAGTTCTTC
>16|.|TRBD2|TRBJ2-3|TRBV19
CASSRYGGGSTDTQYF
TGTGCCAGTAGTCGGTATGGCGGGGGGTCCACAGATACGCAGTATTTT
>14|.|.|TRBJ2-7|TRBV4-1
CASSRTTGTYEQYF
TGCGCCAGCAGCCGCACGACGGGAACCTACGAGCAGTACTTC
>14|.|.|TRBJ2-3|TRBV24-1
CATSDLQGPDTQYF
TGTGCCACCAGTGATCTACAGGGACCAGATACGCAGTATTTT
>14|once|.|TRBJ1-5|TRBV30
CAWTPGGGNQPQHF
TGTGCCTGGACCCCTGGCGGGGGCAACCAGCCCCAGCATTTT
>13|once|.|TRBJ2-5|TRBV12-5
CASETGGLETQYF
TGTGCTAGTGAGACAGGCGGGTTGGAGACCCAGTACTTC
>15|.|TRBD2|TRBJ2-1|TRBV5-1
CASSLDGRAHGEQFF
TGCGCCAGCAGCTTGGACGGGAGGGCCCACGGTGAGCAGTTCTTC
>14|.|.|TRBJ2-7|TRBV5-6
CASSLPGAYHEQYF
TGTGCCAGCAGCTTACCCGGGGCGTATCACGAGCAGTACTTC